This passage covers 20 T cell receptor beta chains from one sample sequenced in a study of blood T cell repertoires in COVID-19 (dated by TCRdb to about 2020). Libraries came from the immunoSEQ multiplex PCR assay. TCRdb carries this immuneACCESS record with in-frame sequences only. Its versions omit some clonotypes, under half of them owing to an unresolved V gene in the studies checked, with the rest unexplained. The sample records about 170,000 clones, about nine tenths of which are singletons. In total, the top ten clones hold roughly 4.5% of the sample. Sequenced input: peripheral blood. Receptors originate from a man younger than 35 with COVID-19, enrolled during active disease.

The gene calls are TRBV11-2 and TRBJ2-6, with TRBD2 matching over 7 bases. With V trimmed by 5 bases and J by 2 bases, 3 bases remained unmatched. The CDR3 runs to 15 residues. CDR1 and CDR2 (germline): SGHAT, FQNNGV. The CDR3 here is CASSRGSPGANVLTF. CDR3 DNA sequence: TGTGCCAGCAGCCGCGGGAGTCCTGGGGCCAACGTCCTGACTTTC.

This chain links TRBV6-2 or TRBV6-3 with TRBJ1-1; D is unresolved. The CDR3 runs to 14 residues. CDR1 and CDR2 from the germline V gene are MNHEY and SVGEGT. Trimming removed 0 bases from V and 0 bases from J, with 5 bases in between. The DNA for the CDR3 is TGTGCCAGCAGTTACTCGGCGGTGAACACTGAAGCTTTCTTT. Protein sequence: CASSYSAVNTEAFF.

The V call is TRBV29-1, the J call TRBJ2-7; 11 bases match TRBD1. Germline values: CDR1 SQVTM, CDR2 ANQGSEA. This CDR3 comprises 13 residues. V lost 7 bases, J lost 3 bases, and 5 bases stayed unmatched. CDR3 nucleotide sequence: TGCAGCGCAGGGACAGGGGGGAGCTACGAGCAGTACTTC. This gives the protein CSAGTGGSYEQYF.

The chain joins TRBV28 to TRBJ2-1; TRBD2 agrees at 7 bases. Germline trimming cut 3 bases from V and 9 bases from J; bases unmatched to any gene: 14. Germline CDR1 is MDHEN and CDR2 is SYDVKM. This CDR3 has 16 amino acids. CDR3 in DNA: TGTGCCAGCAGTTTCGGTTCGGCGGGAGTTTGGTTTGAGCAGTTCTTC. Its translation: CASSFGSAGVWFEQFF. Full variable domain (missing parts from reference TRBV28 and TRBJ2-1): DVKVTQSSRYLVKRTGEKVFLECVQDMDHENMFWYRQDPGLGLRLIYFSYDVKMKEKGDIPEGYSVSREKKERFSLILESASTNQTSMYLCASSFGSAGVWFEQFFGPGTRLTVL.

This chain uses TRBV9 with TRBJ1-1; tentatively, D is TRBD1 (6 bases). The CDR3 runs 14 residues. CDR1 is SGDLS and CDR2 is YYNGEE in the germline V gene. V lost 0 bases and J 4 bases, leaving 10 bases between the germline ends. CDR3 bases: TGTGCCAGCAGCGTAGACAGGGCCTCCACTGAAGCTTTCTTT. As protein: CASSVDRASTEAFF. Combining the CDR3 with reference TRBV9 and TRBJ1-1 gives the whole variable domain DSGVTQTPKHLITATGQRVTLRCSPRSGDLSVYWYQQSLDQGLQFLIQYYNGEERAKGNILERFSAQQFPDLHSELNLSSLELGDSALYFCASSVDRASTEAFFGQGTRLTVV.

The rearrangement joins TRBV5-6 to TRBJ2-7, with a possible D match to TRBD2 (5 bases). The V end was cut by 4 bases, the J end by 6 bases, with 17 bases between. The CDR3 sequence is 14 residues long. In germline, CDR1 is SGHDT, CDR2 YYEEEE. The CDR3 here is CASSLGLSQGEQYF. The CDR3 coding sequence is TGTGCCAGCAGCCTCGGACTGTCCCAAGGCGAGCAGTACTTC.

V gene TRBV6-5 combines with J gene TRBJ1-2, with D uncertain. V was trimmed by 10 bases and J by 6 bases, leaving 15 bases between them. The CDR3 has 12 residues. The germline CDR1 and CDR2 sequences are MNHEY and SVGAGI. The DNA of the CDR3 is TGTGCCACCACAACGGGAGCAAATGGCTACACCTTC. Protein sequence: CATTTGANGYTF.

The chain carries TRBV20-1 and TRBJ1-1, with TRBD1 identical over 8 bases. CDR1 DFQATT and CDR2 SNEGSKA come from the germline V gene (reference sequence). V dropped 5 bases and J dropped 10; count of bases not matched to a gene: 3. This CDR3 contains 10 residues. The DNA for the CDR3 is TGCAGTGCTTGGACAGGGCGAGCTTTCTTT. Its translation: CSAWTGRAFF.

The chain combines TRBV4-3 with TRBJ1-6, with D hard to call. The CDR3 loop spans 16 amino acids. Trimming removed 1 base from V and 7 bases from J, with 14 bases in between. The germline gives CDR1 LGHNA, CDR2 YSLEER. CDR3 DNA sequence: TGCGCCAGCAGCCAAGCGCCGGGCCGGGGAAATTCACCCCTCCACTTT. This sequence encodes CASSQAPGRGNSPLHF.

The gene calls are TRBV5-1 and TRBJ2-7, with TRBD2 identical over 10 bases. The CDR3 covers 19 residues. Germline values: CDR1 SGHRS, CDR2 YFSETQ. V dropped 0 bases and J dropped 2; count of bases not matched to a gene: 14. CDR3 loop: CASSLDGALGAGGTYEQYF. Here the CDR3 DNA reads TGCGCCAGCAGCTTGGACGGGGCGCTAGGAGCGGGAGGGACCTACGAGCAGTACTTC.

DNA of the CDR3: TGTGCCAGTAACCCAAATGAGGGATACGAGCAGTACTTC. Its protein is CASNPNEGYEQYF. The chain links TRBV19 to TRBJ2-7; perhaps TRBD2 as D (5 bases). From germline, CDR1 is LNHDA and CDR2 SQIVND (reference sequence). Trimming removed 7 bases at V and 4 bases at J, with 14 bases between. This CDR3 contains 13 residues.

The rearrangement joins TRBV24-1 to TRBJ2-1; D perhaps matches TRBD2 (6 bases). The V and J ends lost 1 base and 10 bases respectively, with 10 bases between them. This CDR3 contains 13 residues. CDR1 KGHDR and CDR2 SFDVKD come from the germline V gene. CDR3 nucleotide sequence: TGTGCCACCAGTGATTTCGGAGGGAACGAGCAGTTCTTC. Amino acid sequence: CATSDFGGNEQFF.

The chain uses TRBV7-9 and TRBJ2-7; 7 bases agree with TRBD1. The V segment lost 5 bases and the J segment 3 bases; nucleotides outside the gene matches: 13. Germline CDR1 and CDR2: SEHNR and FQNEAQ (reference sequence). This CDR3 comprises 16 residues. The CDR3 DNA follows: TGTGCCAGCAGCCCAGCCGTTTCGGGACAGTTCTACGAGCAGTACTTC. As protein: CASSPAVSGQFYEQYF.

J is TRBJ1-1 and V is TRBV7-6, with D perhaps matching TRBD1 (6 bases). The germline CDR1 and CDR2 sequences are SGHVS and FNYEAQ. The CDR3 has 16 amino acids. V lost 0 bases and J 4 bases, leaving 15 bases between the germline ends. DNA for the CDR3: TGTGCCAGCAGCTTAGCGTCGGGGGGCGGGTTCACTGAAGCTTTCTTT. Translation gives CASSLASGGGFTEAFF.

This clone was seen only once. V usage is TRBV27 and J usage is TRBJ1-1; no clear D. The V end lost 5 bases, the J end lost 3 bases, and 13 bases lay between the germline ends. The CDR3 has 14 amino acids. Germline CDR1 and CDR2: MNHEY and SMNVEV (reference sequence). CDR3 residues: CASSPQRSHTEAFF. CDR3 nucleotide sequence: TGTGCCAGCAGTCCCCAGCGGAGCCACACTGAAGCTTTCTTT.

The chain links TRBV21-1 to TRBJ2-7; TRBD2 is the table's D call and was not checked against the DNA. TRBV21-1 is an annotated pseudogene. The CDR3 consists of 16 residues. In DNA form, the CDR3 reads TGTGCCAGCAGCAAAAGGGGGGGAACAGGCTTCGGCGAGCAGTACTTC. Protein product: CASSKRGGTGFGEQYF.

V gene TRBV6-5 combines with J gene TRBJ2-7; 9 bases agree with TRBD2. Germline values: CDR1 MNHEY, CDR2 SVGAGI. The CDR3 has 14 amino acids. With V trimmed by 5 bases and J by 2 bases, 4 bases remained unmatched. This CDR3 reads CASSIRLAAYEQYF. CDR3 in DNA: TGTGCCAGCAGTATCCGACTAGCGGCCTACGAGCAGTACTTC.

This chain connects TRBV24-1 to TRBJ1-5; no clear D. The V gene's germline CDR1 is KGHDR and CDR2 SFDVKD. The CDR3 covers 17 residues. Trimming took 4 bases from V and 4 from J, leaving 19 bases between them. The CDR3 reads CATSERDTHIWNQPQHF. The CDR3 DNA reads as TGTGCCACCAGTGAAAGAGACACCCATATCTGGAATCAGCCCCAGCATTTT.

This clone was picked up a small number of times. The chain has TRBV30 and TRBJ1-6; 8 bases agree with TRBD1. This CDR3 is 13 amino acids long. Germline V CDR1 and CDR2: GTSNPN, SVGIG (reference sequence). Trimming cost V 7 bases and J 8 bases; bases outside gene matches: 7. The CDR3 protein is CASHRGQDSPLHF. The CDR3 coding sequence is TGTGCCTCCCACAGGGGACAGGATTCACCCCTCCACTTT.

The J gene is TRBJ2-7, the V gene TRBV28, with 8 positions matching TRBD2. With 8 bases clipped from V and 4 bases from J, the junction kept 10 bases outside the gene matches. The germline CDR1 and CDR2 sequences are MDHEN and SYDVKM. The CDR3 spans 14 residues. CDR3: CASRHLAGTYEQYF. CDR3 in DNA: TGTGCCAGCCGACATCTAGCGGGTACGTACGAGCAGTACTTC.